The 2 T cell receptor beta chains reported below all come from one sample, sequenced in a study of CD8+CD57+ T cells in acquired aplastic anemia (dated by TCRdb to between 2018 and 2020). Sequenced on an Illumina HiSeq 2000. Profiling of TCR beta VDJ combinations and CDR3 sequences used genomic DNA as the template. TCRdb trimmed public reads at Q25 via fastp, called clones via MiXCR and kept in-frame beta chains. A single entry per CDR3 protein holds the most common genes and DNA from its merged rows. The sample table records about 150,000 distinct CDR3 sequences; 41% of these occur just once. The top ten clones comprise over 6.5% of the sample. The sequencing sample was made of sorted CD4+, CD8+, or CD8+CD57+ T cells (not recorded which) from PBMCs. The receptor source for this set is a human donor in good health, serving as a control.

Comment on this clonotype: An end of the junction differs from the germline gene, which may be a read error. The chain couples TRBV19 to TRBJ2-7, with D perhaps assigned TRBD1 or TRBD2 (5 bases each). In germline, CDR1 is LNHDA, CDR2 SQIVND (reference sequence). There are 13 residues in the CDR3. CDR3 sequence (DNA): TGTGCCAGTACCGGGGAAGGGGATCTACGACTGCACTTC. Protein product: CASTGEGDLRLHF. Full variable domain (missing parts from reference TRBV19 and TRBJ2-7): DGGITQSPKYLFRKEGQNVTLSCEQNLNHDAMYWYRQDPGQGLRLIYYSQIVNDFQKGDIAEGYSVSREKKESFPLTVTSAQKNPTAFYLCASTGEGDLRLHFGPGTRLTVT.

Here the CDR3 reads CASSREGLRAYEQYF. CDR3 DNA: TGTGCCAGCTCACGAGAGGGGCTCCGGGCCTACGAGCAGTACTTC. The V and J genes are TRBV5-4 and TRBJ2-7; the D gene could be TRBD1 or TRBD2 (5 bases each). Germline values: CDR1 SGHNT, CDR2 YYREEE (reference sequence). The length of the CDR3 is 15 residues. The ends were cut back, 7 bases at V and 2 bases at J, with 19 bases in the middle.